This passage covers 31 T cell receptor beta chains from one sample sequenced in a study of blood T cell repertoires in COVID-19. Measured with immunoSEQ multiplex PCR; TCRdb has only the in-frame clones, and not every one. The table lists approximately 270,000 clones, around 90% of them singletons. Material for sequencing was peripheral blood. The receptor source for this set is a man in his forties or fifties with acute or convalescent COVID-19.

The chain has TRBV6-6 and TRBJ2-3; weak D call: TRBD2 (7 bases). This CDR3 is 16 amino acids long. The V and J ends lost 6 bases and 2 bases respectively, with 18 bases between them. Germline V gene data show CDR1 as MNHNY and CDR2 as SVGAGI (reference sequence). CDR3 in DNA: TGTGCCAGCAGGAGGCGAGGGGGGGTGTCCACAGATACGCAGTATTTT. Its protein product is CASRRRGGVSTDTQYF.

The rearrangement joins TRBV27 to TRBJ1-6; 7 nucleotides line up with TRBD1. Germline V CDR1 and CDR2: MNHEY, SMNVEV (reference sequence). This CDR3 spans 15 amino acids. The trim removed 5 bases at V and 6 bases at J, leaving 7 bases unmatched. CDR3 DNA: TGTGCCAGCAGTACCGGGCAGGGGGGTAATTCACCCCTCCACTTT. Residues: CASSTGQGGNSPLHF.

The chain carries TRBV7-9 and TRBJ1-1; D remains unclear. CDR1 is SEHNR, CDR2 FQNEAQ, per germline (reference sequence). The CDR3 covers 14 residues. Deletions cut 3 bases from V and 3 bases from J, with 11 bases between. DNA for the CDR3: TGTGCCAGCAGCTTGGAAGAACAGTACACTGAAGCTTTCTTT. Protein product: CASSLEEQYTEAFF.

The rearrangement links TRBV19 to TRBJ2-1, with TRBD2 matching 10 bases. This CDR3 has 15 amino acids. Looked up from germline, CDR1 is LNHDA and CDR2 is SQIVND (reference sequence). J lost 4 bases, V lost 3 bases, and 3 bases had no gene match. Written as DNA, the CDR3 is TGTGCCAGTAGTATCCTAGCGGGGGATTACAATGAGCAGTTCTTC. Encoded protein: CASSILAGDYNEQFF. The variable domain in full, with the rest retrieved from reference TRBV19 and TRBJ2-1, is DGGITQSPKYLFRKEGQNVTLSCEQNLNHDAMYWYRQDPGQGLRLIYYSQIVNDFQKGDIAEGYSVSREKKESFPLTVTSAQKNPTAFYLCASSILAGDYNEQFFGPGTRLTVL.

The chain recombines TRBV5-1 with TRBJ2-1; 8 bases line up with TRBD2. In germline, CDR1 is SGHRS, CDR2 YFSETQ. J lost 5 bases, V lost 4 bases, and 8 bases had no gene match. The CDR3 spans 15 residues. In DNA form, the CDR3 reads TGCGCCAGCAGCGCCCGGATTAGCGGGGACAATGAGCAGTTCTTC. It yields the protein CASSARISGDNEQFF.

This rearrangement joins TRBV10-1 to TRBJ1-1; 8 bases align to TRBD1. With 5 bases clipped from V and 7 bases from J, the junction kept 6 bases outside the gene matches. The CDR3 consists of 13 residues. Germline V gene data show CDR1 as WNHNN and CDR2 as SYGVQD (reference sequence). The CDR3 is CASSPGQGGEAFF. The CDR3, as DNA: TGCGCCAGCAGTCCCGGACAGGGCGGTGAAGCTTTCTTT.

In this sample, this clone turned up once. The gene calls are TRBV19 and TRBJ1-5, with 10 nucleotides matching TRBD1. The CDR3 has 15 residues. Germline trimming cut 2 bases from V and 5 bases from J; bases unmatched to any gene: 3. Per germline, CDR1 LNHDA and CDR2 SQIVND (reference sequence). The CDR3 sequence is CASSILGTGDQPQHF. Written as DNA, the CDR3 is TGTGCCAGTAGTATACTTGGGACAGGGGATCAGCCCCAGCATTTT.

The V gene is TRBV10-3, the J gene TRBJ1-1, with D unclear. Germline CDR1 ENHRY, CDR2 SYGVKD. Deletions cut 0 bases from V and 4 bases from J, with 12 bases between. This CDR3 is built from 15 residues. The CDR3 reads CAISESEGRITEAFF. In DNA, the CDR3 is TGTGCCATCAGTGAGTCGGAAGGCAGGATCACTGAAGCTTTCTTT.

V gene TRBV2 combines with J gene TRBJ2-3; a weak D match, TRBD2 (5 bases). The CDR3 is 14 amino acids. V gave up 4 bases and J gave up 9 bases, with 17 bases separating them. Germline V gives CDR1 SNHLY, CDR2 FYNNEI. The CDR3 DNA is TGTGCCAGCAGTGCCGCCGCCTCACGGGGAACGCAGTATTTT. It translates to CASSAAASRGTQYF.

The J gene is TRBJ1-3, the V gene TRBV5-6, with a possible D match to TRBD1 (5 bases). Germline values: CDR1 SGHDT, CDR2 YYEEEE. CDR3 length equals 14 residues. The V gene lost 5 bases and the J gene lost 5 bases, with 14 bases spanning the gap. For the CDR3, the DNA is TGTGCCAGCAGACCGGGGGGTAATAGAAACACCATATATTTT. Translating it yields CASRPGGNRNTIYF.

In DNA, the CDR3 is TGTGCCAGCAGCCAAGAAGTGGGGGCTTATGGCTACACCTTC. This encodes CASSQEVGAYGYTF. V and J are TRBV3-1 (or the pseudogene TRBV3-2) and TRBJ1-2; a possible D gene is TRBD1 (6 bases). Germline V gives CDR1 LGHDT, CDR2 YNNKEL (reference sequence). The CDR3 length is 14 residues. Trimming shortened V by 0 bases and J by 5 bases, and 10 bases separated the two germline ends.

The rearrangement links TRBV12-5 to TRBJ1-3; a possible D gene is TRBD1 (5 bases). This CDR3 comprises 15 residues. Germline assignment: CDR1 LGHNT and CDR2 FRNRAP. Deletions cut 7 bases from V and 0 bases from J, with 13 bases between. CDR3 sequence: CASAKGDYSGNTIYF. DNA of the CDR3: TGTGCTAGTGCTAAAGGGGATTACTCTGGAAACACCATATATTTT.

The V and J genes are TRBV18 and TRBJ2-2; D is possibly TRBD1 (5 bases). Trimming removed 5 bases at V and 5 bases at J, with 12 bases between. CDR1 and CDR2 from the germline V gene are KGHSH and LQKENI. This CDR3 has 14 residues. The CDR3 bases are TGTGCCAGCTCATCAGGACACGATACCGGGGAGCTGTTTTTT. It encodes CASSSGHDTGELFF.

For the CDR3, the DNA is TGTGCCAGCAGTCCCTATAGCTCCTACAATGAGCAGTTCTTC. It specifies CASSPYSSYNEQFF. The chain has TRBV27 and TRBJ2-1; no clear D. Germline-derived CDR1 and CDR2 are MNHEY and SMNVEV (reference sequence). This CDR3 comprises 14 residues. V lost 5 bases and J 0 bases, leaving 8 bases between the germline ends.

Comments on this clone: The same CDR3 also results from other DNA sequences found in this sample. The chain uses TRBV10-1 and TRBJ2-5; possibly TRBD1 for D (5 bases). This CDR3 region has 13 residues. Germline V CDR1 and CDR2: WNHNN, SYGVQD (reference sequence). V was trimmed by 2 bases and J by 4 bases, leaving 8 bases between them. Here the CDR3 reads CASSELGRETQYF. In DNA form, the CDR3 reads TGCGCCAGCAGTGAGCTGGGGCGAGAGACCCAGTACTTC.

The chain has TRBV29-1 and TRBJ1-1, with D perhaps TRBD1 (5 bases). This CDR3 is built from 14 residues. Germline V gives CDR1 SQVTM, CDR2 ANQGSEA. V was clipped by 0 bases and J by 6 bases, with 14 bases between them. This CDR3 is CSVEDRVISPEAFF. The CDR3 nucleotides are TGCAGCGTTGAAGACAGGGTTATAAGCCCTGAAGCTTTCTTT.

V and J are TRBV5-1 and TRBJ2-5; 9 bases agree with TRBD1. There are 14 residues in the CDR3. The germline V gene encodes CDR1 SGHRS and CDR2 YFSETQ. V lost 3 bases, J lost 5 bases, and 5 bases stayed unmatched. The CDR3 sequence is CASSSGDREETQYF. The CDR3 region has the DNA TGCGCCAGCAGCTCGGGGGACAGGGAGGAGACCCAGTACTTC.

DNA for the CDR3: TGTGCCAGTAGTATCGGGCTAGCGGGGGGGCCCGCACAAGAGACCCAGTACTTC. This translates into CASSIGLAGGPAQETQYF. The rearrangement links TRBV19 to TRBJ2-5; TRBD2 agrees at 12 bases. The germline CDR1 and CDR2 sequences are LNHDA and SQIVND (reference sequence). V shed 3 bases and J 2 bases; nucleotides not matched to a gene: 10. The CDR3 is made up of 18 amino acids.

The J gene is TRBJ1-5, the V gene TRBV12-3 or TRBV12-4; TRBD1 is a possible D gene (5 bases). Trimming took 7 bases from V and 8 from J, leaving 15 bases between them. The CDR3 is made up of 13 amino acids. The CDR3 region is CASTPGGGKPQHF. The CDR3 DNA sequence: TGTGCCAGCACCCCTGGGGGAGGGAAGCCCCAGCATTTT.

The V call is TRBV10-1, the J call TRBJ2-1; D might be TRBD1 (5 bases). Trimming shortened V by 4 bases and J by 10 bases, and 20 bases separated the two germline ends. The CDR3 extends over 15 amino acids. The germline V gene has CDR1 WNHNN and CDR2 SYGVQD (reference sequence). In DNA form, the CDR3 reads TGCGCCAGCAGTGTAGGAGACAGCATTTGCCCCGAGCAGTTCTTC. The encoded protein is CASSVGDSICPEQFF.

This chain joins TRBV3-1 (or the pseudogene TRBV3-2) and TRBJ2-2, with unresolved D. This CDR3 region has 12 residues. CDR1 is LGHDT and CDR2 is YNNKEL in the germline V gene (reference sequence). Trimming took off 4 bases at V and 6 bases at J, with 6 bases between the two ends. In DNA, the CDR3 is TGTGCCAGCAGCCCCCCAGCCGGGGAGCTGTTTTTT. Translated: CASSPPAGELFF.

The chain links TRBV6-5 to TRBJ1-1; D ambiguous. The germline gives CDR1 MNHEY, CDR2 SVGAGI. The CDR3 spans 13 residues. V lost 10 bases to trimming and J lost 4 bases, with 16 bases between them. The CDR3 DNA sequence: TGTGCCACGCAGGACGGGAGCGGCACTGAAGCTTTCTTT. Its translation: CATQDGSGTEAFF.

The V gene is TRBV7-9, the J gene TRBJ2-5, with 9 bases that match TRBD2. CDR1 is SEHNR and CDR2 is FQNEAQ in the germline V gene (reference sequence). Unmatched junction bases numbered 0, after V lost 2 bases and J lost 2 bases. The CDR3 is made up of 14 amino acids. The CDR3 DNA reads TGTGCCAGCAGCTTAAGCGGGGGGCAAGAGACCCAGTACTTC. This codes for CASSLSGGQETQYF.

CDR3 residues: CASSLWGWTGPNTEAFF. CDR3 coding DNA: TGTGCCAGCAGCTTGTGGGGGTGGACAGGGCCGAACACTGAAGCTTTCTTT. V is TRBV5-4 and J is TRBJ1-1; 8 bases match TRBD1. Germline V lookup: CDR1 SGHNT, CDR2 YYREEE (reference sequence). The CDR3 spans 17 residues. With 1 base clipped from V and 1 base from J, the junction kept 9 bases outside the gene matches.

The chain employs TRBV5-4 and TRBJ2-5, with 8 positions matching TRBD1. The V segment lost 0 bases and the J segment 2 bases; nucleotides outside the gene matches: 0. CDR1 and CDR2 (germline): SGHNT, YYREEE (reference sequence). This CDR3 spans 14 amino acids. The CDR3 loop reads CASSLGQGQETQYF. CDR3 coding DNA: TGTGCCAGCAGCTTGGGACAGGGGCAAGAGACCCAGTACTTC.

The sample holds a few counts of this clone. This rearrangement joins TRBV9 to TRBJ2-1, with D possibly matching TRBD2 (6 bases). Germline CDR1 reads SGDLS; CDR2 reads YYNGEE. This CDR3 is 14 amino acids long. Deletions cut 4 bases from V and 6 bases from J, with 14 bases between. The CDR3 bases are TGTGCCAGCAGCCCCCGGGTGGGGGGCAATGAGCAGTTCTTC. Protein: CASSPRVGGNEQFF.

V gene TRBV6-5 combines with J gene TRBJ1-2; TRBD1 might be the D (5 bases). Germline assignment: CDR1 MNHEY and CDR2 SVGAGI. This CDR3 region has 13 residues. V was trimmed by 1 base and J by 3 bases, leaving 6 bases between them. The CDR3 DNA follows: TGTGCCAGCAGTTACTTACAGGACTATGGCTACACCTTC. Translation: CASSYLQDYGYTF.

This clone was recorded once. The chain joins TRBV5-4 to TRBJ1-2; D is perhaps TRBD1 (5 bases). Germline V CDR1 and CDR2: SGHNT, YYREEE (reference sequence). The V and J ends lost 5 bases and 7 bases respectively, with 15 bases between them. The CDR3 length is 13 residues. CDR3 nucleotide sequence: TGTGCCAGCAGTTTCGGGGGGGGAGGTGGCTACACCTTC. This gives the protein CASSFGGGGGYTF.

The CDR3 nucleotides read TGCGCCAGCAGCCCCCGGGGGTCAACCTACGAGCAGTACTTC. It yields the protein CASSPRGSTYEQYF. J is TRBJ2-7 and V is TRBV5-1, with D perhaps TRBD2 (6 bases). The germline gives CDR1 SGHRS, CDR2 YFSETQ. The CDR3 spans 14 residues. Trimming took 4 bases from V and 2 from J, leaving 13 bases between them.

The gene calls are TRBV18 and TRBJ1-2; D call uncertain. The CDR3 extends over 14 amino acids. The ends were cut back, 4 bases at V and 1 base at J, with 10 bases in the middle. Germline CDR1 KGHSH, CDR2 LQKENI. The CDR3 DNA follows: TGTGCCAGCTCACTGCCCCAGGTTAACTATGGCTACACCTTC. Protein: CASSLPQVNYGYTF.

This clone occurred once. The chain recombines TRBV4-1 with TRBJ1-4; perhaps TRBD1 as D (5 bases). This CDR3 has 14 residues. V lost 5 bases to trimming and J lost 7 bases, with 14 bases between them. CDR1 MGHRA and CDR2 YSYEKL come from the germline V gene. CDR3 amino acids: CASSKVQGGEKLFF. The DNA of the CDR3 is TGCGCCAGCAGCAAGGTTCAGGGTGGTGAAAAACTGTTTTTT.